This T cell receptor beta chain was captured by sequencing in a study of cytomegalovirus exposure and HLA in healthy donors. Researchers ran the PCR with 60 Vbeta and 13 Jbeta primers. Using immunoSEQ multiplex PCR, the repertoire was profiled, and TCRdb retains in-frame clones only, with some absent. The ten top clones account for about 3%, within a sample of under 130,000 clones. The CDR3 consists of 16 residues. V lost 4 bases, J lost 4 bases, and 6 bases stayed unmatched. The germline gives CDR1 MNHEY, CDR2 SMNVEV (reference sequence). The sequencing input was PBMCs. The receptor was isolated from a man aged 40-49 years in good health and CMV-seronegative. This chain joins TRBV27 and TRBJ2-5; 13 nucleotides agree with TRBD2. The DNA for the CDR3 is TGTGCCAGCAGTTATACTAGCGGGAGGGCCATAGAGACCCAGTACTTC. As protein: CASSYTSGRAIETQYF.